The next 25 T cell receptor beta chains were all read from a single sample in a study of T-cell reconstitution after alpha-beta-depleted transplantation in children. TCRbeta library preparation incorporated unique molecular identifiers. TCRdb re-called the PCR reads through MiXCR, storing one row per CDR3 protein. The data contain approximately 110,000 distinct CDR3 sequences, under 25% of them singletons. Specimen: PBMCs, mostly from graft donor cells, collected 180 days after TCRalphabeta/CD19-depleted stem cell transplant. The receptor source for this set is a male patient between 2 and 9 years old who had a stem cell transplant for chronic granulomatous disease, so the T cells may come from the graft donor.

This clonotype was detected only a few times. J is TRBJ2-7 and V is TRBV15; no clear D gene. Germline V gene lookup returns CDR1 LNHNV and CDR2 YYDKDF (reference sequence). CDR3 size: 14 residues. V lost 1 base, J lost 4 bases, and 11 bases lay in between. The CDR3 sequence is CATSRGSNPYEQYF. The CDR3 bases are TGTGCCACCAGCAGAGGTTCTAATCCTTACGAGCAGTACTTC.

The V call is TRBV29-1, the J call TRBJ2-3, with 13 bases identical to TRBD2. This CDR3 is 14 amino acids long. Germline CDR1 reads SQVTM; CDR2 reads ANQGSEA. Trimming at V came to 4 bases and at J to 4 bases, leaving 2 bases not matched to a gene. The CDR3 region is CSVVLAGGPDTQYF. Here the CDR3 DNA reads TGCAGCGTTGTACTAGCGGGAGGGCCAGATACGCAGTATTTT.

This clonotype appeared many times. The gene calls are TRBV27 and TRBJ2-7; TRBD2 agrees at 11 bases. The J segment lost 2 bases and the V segment lost 1 base, leaving 13 bases of the junction unmatched. CDR1 and CDR2 (germline): MNHEY, SMNVEV (reference sequence). This CDR3 spans 19 amino acids. The CDR3 DNA follows: TGTGCCAGCAGTTTATATGCTAGCGGGAGGAGCCAAGTGGCCTACGAGCAGTACTTC. Translating gives CASSLYASGRSQVAYEQYF.

The rearrangement uses TRBV15 and TRBJ2-5; D perhaps matches TRBD2 (5 bases). CDR1 is LNHNV, CDR2 YYDKDF, per germline (reference sequence). The V end lost 4 bases, the J end lost 4 bases, and 10 bases lay between the germline ends. This CDR3 has 13 amino acids. The CDR3, as DNA: TGTGCCACCAGCATAAACGCGGGAGAGACCCAGTACTTC. Its protein product is CATSINAGETQYF.

This clonotype was detected ten times or more. The chain links TRBV20-1 to TRBJ2-2, with no clear D. The CDR3 is 16 residues long. Looked up from germline, CDR1 is DFQATT and CDR2 is SNEGSKA (reference sequence). With 1 base removed from V and 8 bases from J, the gap between germline ends came to 20 bases. In nucleotides, the CDR3 is TGCAGTGCTAGAGCCCCGATGGCAGGATCAAGTGGGGAGCTGTTTTTT. This gives the protein CSARAPMAGSSGELFF.

The sample holds many counts of this clonotype. The genes are TRBV9 and TRBJ2-1, with TRBD1 matching over 7 bases. The V and J ends lost 2 bases and 9 bases, in that order; junction bases with no gene match: 14. Germline CDR1 is SGDLS and CDR2 is YYNGEE. The CDR3 has 16 residues. The CDR3 loop is CASSVRQGTPRSEQFF. The CDR3 DNA follows: TGTGCCAGCAGCGTCCGACAGGGAACCCCTCGCAGTGAGCAGTTCTTC.

V and J are TRBV6-2 or TRBV6-3 and TRBJ2-2, with no clear D. The CDR3 consists of 12 residues. V was cut by 4 bases and J by 5 bases, with 5 bases left in between. Per germline, CDR1 MNHEY and CDR2 SVGEGT. CDR3 amino acids: CASSSVTGELFF. CDR3 DNA sequence: TGTGCCAGCAGTTCAGTAACCGGGGAGCTGTTTTTT.

This clonotype was picked up a small number of times. The chain recombines TRBV6-1 with TRBJ2-3; weak D call: TRBD1 (7 bases). Germline V lookup: CDR1 MNHNS, CDR2 SASEGT. V was clipped by 5 bases and J by 0 bases, with 18 bases between them. The CDR3 consists of 17 residues. The DNA for the CDR3 is TGTGCCAGCAGTATTACCTACAGGGGAGGTAGCACAGATACGCAGTATTTT. Translated, it gives CASSITYRGGSTDTQYF.

This clonotype was seen ten or more times. This chain connects TRBV2 to TRBJ2-7; 10 bases are shared with TRBD2. J was trimmed by 4 bases and V by 5 bases; bases with no gene match: 5. The CDR3 extends over 14 amino acids. CDR1 is SNHLY, CDR2 FYNNEI, per germline. CDR3 sequence (DNA): TGTGCCAGCAGTAGGCTAGCGGGAGTTTACGAGCAGTACTTC. Translating it yields CASSRLAGVYEQYF.

The chain combines TRBV5-1 with TRBJ2-1; 12 nucleotides agree with TRBD2. The CDR3 runs to 15 residues. CDR1 SGHRS and CDR2 YFSETQ come from the germline V gene. With V trimmed by 4 bases and J by 9 bases, 8 bases remained unmatched. CDR3 amino acids: CASSPPSGGAGEQFF. The CDR3 DNA is TGCGCCAGCAGCCCCCCTAGCGGGGGGGCCGGTGAGCAGTTCTTC.

Ten or more counts support this clonotype. The V gene is TRBV29-1, the J gene TRBJ1-2; TRBD1 is a possible D gene (5 bases). Germline-derived CDR1 and CDR2 are SQVTM and ANQGSEA. The CDR3 has 14 residues. Between the trimmed V and J ends, which lost 5 bases and 0 bases, there was a span of 13 bases. CDR3 nucleotide sequence: TGCAGCGTTTCGCAGGGAGAATCTAACTATGGCTACACCTTC. This translates into CSVSQGESNYGYTF.

This clonotype was found many times. This chain links TRBV7-9 with TRBJ1-2, with D uncertain. The CDR3 has 14 amino acids. V lost 5 bases and J lost 6, with 16 bases in between. The germline CDR1 and CDR2 sequences are SEHNR and FQNEAQ (reference sequence). The DNA for the CDR3 is TGTGCCAGCAGCCCATACGTTACCCCGGATGGCTACACCTTC. Translation: CASSPYVTPDGYTF.

The chain employs TRBV28 and TRBJ2-7; TRBD2 matches 7 bases. The CDR3 contains 14 residues. The J segment lost 7 bases and the V segment lost 6 bases, leaving 12 bases of the junction unmatched. The V gene's germline CDR1 is MDHEN and CDR2 SYDVKM. Written as DNA, the CDR3 is TGTGCCAGCAGGTGGGAGGGCTCTATGGGGGAGCAGTACTTC. Protein product: CASRWEGSMGEQYF.

This clonotype was seen at least ten times. The J gene is TRBJ1-2, the V gene TRBV3-1; 7 bases align to TRBD1. The V and J ends lost 4 bases and 4 bases, in that order; junction bases with no gene match: 3. The germline V gene encodes CDR1 LGHDT and CDR2 YNNKEL (reference sequence). The CDR3 has 13 residues. This CDR3 reads CASSLGQRYGYTF. DNA for the CDR3: TGTGCCAGCAGCCTGGGACAGCGCTATGGCTACACCTTC.

This clonotype was detected only a few times. This chain links TRBV5-1 with TRBJ2-3; 7 bases line up with TRBD1. The CDR3 loop spans 15 amino acids. V lost 2 bases and J lost 1; bases outside the gene matches: 4. The germline V gene has CDR1 SGHRS and CDR2 YFSETQ. The DNA for the CDR3 is TGCGCCAGCAGCTTAAGACAGGGCGGCACAGATACGCAGTATTTT. It specifies CASSLRQGGTDTQYF.

With respect to this clonotype: A much bigger clone sits one base away, suggesting this may be a read error. The conserved final phenylalanine or tryptophan is absent from the CDR3, which likely points to a read error. The genes are TRBV10-2 and TRBJ2-1, with a tentative D call TRBD2 (5 bases). In germline, CDR1 is WSHSY, CDR2 SAAADI. The V gene lost 3 bases and the J gene lost 4 bases, with 16 bases spanning the gap. The CDR3 consists of 16 residues. The CDR3 DNA is TGCGCCAGCAGTGAAGGACTGGAGCCGTCGTACAATGAGCAGTTCTTG. Amino acid sequence: CASSEGLEPSYNEQFL.

This clonotype came up a few times. The rearrangement joins TRBV29-1 to TRBJ1-1; 11 nucleotides line up with TRBD1. The germline gives CDR1 SQVTM, CDR2 ANQGSEA. J lost 4 bases, V lost 6 bases, and 7 bases had no gene match. The CDR3 is 14 amino acids. The CDR3 coding sequence is TGCAGCGTCCAACAGGGACAGGGGGGCACTGAAGCTTTCTTT. Protein: CSVQQGQGGTEAFF.

In this sample, this clonotype turned up many times. This chain uses TRBV12-3 or TRBV12-4 with TRBJ2-7; 8 nucleotides line up with TRBD1. Trimming at V came to 6 bases and at J to 2 bases, leaving 3 bases not matched to a gene. CDR3 length equals 13 residues. CDR3 residues: CASSPGQAYEQYF. The CDR3 nucleotides are TGTGCCAGCAGCCCGGGACAGGCCTACGAGCAGTACTTC.

To note about this clonotype: This could be a read error, since a much larger clone is one nucleotide away. The chain recombines TRBV20-1 with TRBJ2-1; 8 nucleotides align to TRBD1. The CDR3 consists of 15 residues. Germline loops: CDR1 DFQATT, CDR2 SNEGSKA (reference sequence). CDR3 DNA: TGCTGTGCCAAATTCCCGGGACAGGTGTACAATGAGCAGTTCTTC. Residues: CCAKFPGQVYNEQFF.

The chain carries TRBV9 and TRBJ2-2, with D possibly called TRBD1 or TRBD2 (5 bases each). From germline, CDR1 is SGDLS and CDR2 YYNGEE. Trimming shortened V by 0 bases and J by 2 bases, and 14 bases separated the two germline ends. The CDR3 totals 17 residues. CDR3 nucleotides: TGTGCCAGCAGCGTAGCTACGTCGGGGCCCAACACCGGGGAGCTGTTTTTT. Protein product: CASSVATSGPNTGELFF.

This clonotype was recorded many times. The J gene is TRBJ2-5, the V gene TRBV28; maybe TRBD2 (6 bases). CDR1 is MDHEN, CDR2 SYDVKM, per germline. Trimming left V 2 bases short and J 1 base short, with 8 bases between. The CDR3 is made up of 14 amino acids. The CDR3 is CASSLRRGQETQYF. As DNA, the CDR3 is TGTGCCAGCAGTTTAAGGCGGGGCCAAGAGACCCAGTACTTC.

This clonotype was seen repeatedly, ten times or more. This chain links TRBV18 with TRBJ2-7; 7 bases are a match to TRBD1. The CDR3 length is 11 residues. The germline V gene has CDR1 KGHSH and CDR2 LQKENI. V shed 5 bases, J shed 6 bases, and the junction held 1 base outside the gene matches. CDR3 in amino acids: CASSRTGEQYF. DNA of the CDR3: TGTGCCAGCTCAAGGACAGGCGAGCAGTACTTC. The entire variable domain, with the rest obtained from reference TRBV18 and TRBJ2-7, is as follows: NAGVMQNPRHLVRRRGQEARLRCSPMKGHSHVYWYRQLPEEGLKFMVYLQKENIIDESGMPKERFSAEFPKEGPSILRIQQVVRGDSAAYFCASSRTGEQYFGPGTRLTVT.

CDR3 amino acids: CASSLGQGFYNEQFF. The CDR3 region has the DNA TGTGCCAGCAGCTTAGGACAGGGATTTTACAATGAGCAGTTCTTC. This chain links TRBV7-8 with TRBJ2-1; 7 bases align to TRBD1. Unmatched junction bases numbered 4, after V lost 1 base and J lost 4 bases. CDR1 is SGHVS, CDR2 FQNEAQ, per germline. The CDR3 consists of 15 residues.

This clonotype was counted only a few times. V and J are TRBV20-1 and TRBJ1-1, with no clear D. Germline loops: CDR1 DFQATT, CDR2 SNEGSKA (reference sequence). V dropped 4 bases and J dropped 2 bases, with 8 bases sitting between them. The CDR3 consists of 12 residues. In nucleotides, the CDR3 is TGCAGTGCTACTGAGGTAAACACTGAAGCTTTCTTT. The encoded protein is CSATEVNTEAFF.

This clonotype was counted between two and nine times. The chain couples TRBV27 to TRBJ1-5, with D possibly matching TRBD1 (5 bases). The CDR3 contains 13 residues. Germline V lookup: CDR1 MNHEY, CDR2 SMNVEV (reference sequence). V was cut by 5 bases and J by 3 bases, with 8 bases left in between. CDR3 nucleotides: TGTGCCAGCAGTCAGGGCATCAATCAGCCCCAGCATTTT. It specifies CASSQGINQPQHF.